The clone carrying this T cell receptor (beta chain) was recorded at least ten times. Its antigen is not identified. Unique molecular identifiers were built into the TCRbeta library. TCRdb itself ran the PCR reads through MiXCR, one entry per CDR3 protein. The table records roughly 160,000 distinct CDR3 sequences, approximately 12% of them present only once. The data originate from a study of T-cell reconstitution after alpha-beta-depleted transplantation in children. Study-level points and caveats: Approximately two months post-transplant, alpha-beta T cells reportedly originated from several hundred expanded graft clones. Hyperexpanded clones declined; after one year, newly produced T cells mostly supplied diversity. Recipient T cells and thymic progenitors that survived gave rise to the high TCRbeta diversity observed at day 60 in some patients.

The input for sequencing was PBMCs, taken before TCRalphabeta/CD19-depleted stem cell transplant. The TCR sequence derives from a boy between 2 and 15 years old with acute myeloid leukemia, due to receive a stem cell transplant.

CDR3 amino acids: CASATTNTGELFF. CDR3 coding DNA: TGTGCCAGCGCTACTACTAACACCGGGGAGCTGTTTTTT. V gene TRBV25-1 combines with J gene TRBJ2-2, with unresolved D. The CDR3 totals 13 residues. Germline CDR1 reads MGHDK; CDR2 reads SYGVNS. The V gene lost 8 bases and the J gene lost 2 bases, with 9 bases spanning the gap.